This record concerns one T cell receptor (beta chain) sequence. The V end was cut by 0 bases, the J end by 4 bases, with 13 bases between. Germline CDR1 is SGHRS and CDR2 is YFSETQ. This CDR3 comprises 15 residues. The PCR had 60 Vbeta and 13 Jbeta primers. Clones were sequenced by immunoSEQ multiplex PCR, and TCRdb holds only the in-frame ones, with some missing. The repertoire includes 140,000 to 150,000 clones, around three quarters of them detected once, and around 6.7% sits in the top ten. The data were obtained in a study of cytomegalovirus exposure and HLA in healthy donors. The source is a woman aged 40 to 50 in good health and CMV-seropositive. Sequences were obtained from PBMCs. The chain is built from TRBV5-1 and TRBJ1-1; possible D gene TRBD1, 5 bases. The CDR3 DNA reads as TGCGCCAGCAGCTTGGAGTCCCTCGGGGGCACTGAAGCTTTCTTT. As protein: CASSLESLGGTEAFF.